A selection of T cell receptor beta chains follows, all from one sample in a study of blood T cell repertoires in COVID-19. Produced via immunoSEQ multiplex PCR; TCRdb's table is partial and in-frame only. The table lists about 200,000 clones, 80% to 90% of them singletons. Sequenced sample: PBMCs or T cells enriched from blood (not recorded which). The receptors here all came from a woman aged 40 to 50 with acute COVID-19. The CDR3 runs from the conserved cysteine through the conserved F or W. The D gene is left open where the match is weak. Not every row has a clone size; where given, it reads once, few, many or a size class.

D gene	V gene	clone size	J gene	CDR3 DNA	CDR3 protein
NA	TRBV7-2	NA	TRBJ2-2	TGTGCCAGCAGCCCTTTGTTTGCGAACACCGGGGAGCTGTTTTTT	CASSPLFANTGELFF
TRBD1	TRBV7-8	NA	TRBJ1-2	TGTGCCAGCAGCCTCGCAGGGGGCGGCCCCTATGGCTACACCTTC	CASSLAGGGPYGYTF
NA	TRBV4-2	NA	TRBJ1-6	TGTGCCAGCAGCCAAGAGGGGGGGAGCTCCTATAATTCACCCCTCCACTTT	CASSQEGGSSYNSPLHF
NA	TRBV7-3	NA	TRBJ1-5	TGTGCCAGCAGTATCTCCAGGTATCAGCCCCAGCATTTT	CASSISRYQPQHF
NA	TRBV9	NA	TRBJ2-7	TGTGCCAGCAGCGTAGGCTACTCCTACGAGCAGTACTTC	CASSVGYSYEQYF
NA	TRBV5-4	NA	TRBJ1-1	TGTGCCAGCAGCTTGGGGGCAGGGAGGACTGAAGCTTTCTTT	CASSLGAGRTEAFF
NA	TRBV21-1	once	TRBJ2-3	TGTGCCAGCAGCAAAGCGCTTGCTAGCGGGATATCTAGGACAGATACGCAGTATTTT	CASSKALASGISRTDTQYF
TRBD2	TRBV27	NA	TRBJ2-1	TGTGCCAGCACCAAAGCCGGGGGGGCTGGCAATGAGCAGTTCTTC	CASTKAGGAGNEQFF
NA	TRBV30	NA	TRBJ1-6	TGTGCCTGGAGTGACCTCGACAGTTTTTCACCCCTCCACTTT	CAWSDLDSFSPLHF
NA	TRBV2	few	TRBJ1-5	TGTGCCAGCAGTGGAGGGCTACTAGGCAATCAGCCCCAGCATTTT	CASSGGLLGNQPQHF
NA	TRBV3-1/TRBV3-2	NA	TRBJ1-1	TGTGCCAGCAGCCAAGGGGGGGAGAACACTGAAGCTTTCTTT	CASSQGGENTEAFF
NA	TRBV28	NA	TRBJ1-1	TGTGCCAGCAGTGACGGGATCCGGTACACTGAAGCTTTCTTT	CASSDGIRYTEAFF
TRBD2	TRBV23-1	NA	TRBJ2-5	TGCGCCAGCAGTCACTCTAGCGGGGGGGCACGGGAGACCCAGTACTTC	CASSHSSGGARETQYF
TRBD2	TRBV15	NA	TRBJ2-7	TGTGCCACCAGCAGAGATCGGGCTAGCGGGGCCCTCGAGCAGTACTTC	CATSRDRASGALEQYF
NA	TRBV18	NA	TRBJ2-5	TGTGCCAGCTCACCGGGACATATAGGAGAGACCCAGTACTTC	CASSPGHIGETQYF
NA	TRBV10-3	NA	TRBJ1-2	TGTGCCATCAGTGAGTTCAGGGGTCTCTATGGCTACACCTTC	CAISEFRGLYGYTF
NA	TRBV19	NA	TRBJ2-7	TGTGCCAGTAGTCCCTCCCCGGGGGACTACGAGCAGTACTTC	CASSPSPGDYEQYF
TRBD1	TRBV6-1	NA	TRBJ1-1	TGTGCCAGCAGTGAACGGTCGAGGGGGCGGACTGAAGCTTTCTTT	CASSERSRGRTEAFF
NA	TRBV7-8	NA	TRBJ2-7	TGTGCCAGCAGCTTCCTCTCCTACGAGCAGTACTTC	CASSFLSYEQYF
TRBD1	TRBV4-2	NA	TRBJ1-4	TGTGCCAGCAGCCAAGAAATTCAGGGGGAACTGTTTTTT	CASSQEIQGELFF
NA	TRBV27	NA	TRBJ1-5	TGTGCCAGCAGTTCGACGGGTAATCAGCCCCAGCATTTT	CASSSTGNQPQHF
NA	TRBV11-2	NA	TRBJ2-7	TGTGCCAGCAGCCCGGACACCTCCTACGAGCAGTACTTC	CASSPDTSYEQYF
NA	TRBV2	NA	TRBJ2-3	TGTGCCAGCAGTGCGGCGACAGGTTCCACCACCGATACGCAGTATTTT	CASSAATGSTTDTQYF
NA	TRBV7-3	NA	TRBJ2-5	TGTGCCAGCAGCTTCTCTGGGGGGGAGACCCAGTACTTC	CASSFSGGETQYF
TRBD1	TRBV24-1	NA	TRBJ2-3	TGTGCCACCAGTGACCCCGGGACAGGGGTCACAGATACGCAGTATTTT	CATSDPGTGVTDTQYF
NA	TRBV4-1	NA	TRBJ2-3	TGCGCCAGCAGCCAACCTTGGACTCGGCAGTATTTT	CASSQPWTRQYF
TRBD2	TRBV27	NA	TRBJ2-7	TGTGCCAGCAGTTTATCGGGTCTAGCGGGGACCTACGAGCAGTACTTC	CASSLSGLAGTYEQYF
TRBD1	TRBV23-1	NA	TRBJ2-3	TGCGCCAGCAGTCTCCCGGGACAGGGGATATCAGATACGCAGTATTTT	CASSLPGQGISDTQYF
TRBD1	TRBV7-7	few	TRBJ2-2	TGTGCTAGCAGCGCATTACAGGGGGCCGGGGAGCTGTTTTTT	CASSALQGAGELFF
TRBD1	TRBV6-8	NA	TRBJ2-7	TGTGCCAGCAGCCGTAGACAGGGCGCCTACGAGCAGTACTTC	CASSRRQGAYEQYF
NA	TRBV18	NA	TRBJ1-1	TGTGCCAGCTCACCGGCGGGGGCCACTGAAGCTTTCTTT	CASSPAGATEAFF
NA	TRBV7-2	NA	TRBJ1-2	TGTGCCAGCAGCTTCCCTACCTCGTTTGGTGGCTACACCTTC	CASSFPTSFGGYTF
NA	TRBV12-3/TRBV12-4	NA	TRBJ1-5	TGTGCCAGCAGTTTGCAGGGCAATCAGCCCCAGCATTTT	CASSLQGNQPQHF
TRBD1	TRBV11-2	NA	TRBJ2-7	TGTGCCAGCAGATTAACGGACAGGGGCACCTACGAGCAGTACTTC	CASRLTDRGTYEQYF
NA	TRBV19	NA	TRBJ2-7	TGTGCCAGTAGTAGTGGGCCACCCACTTACGAGCAGTACTTC	CASSSGPPTYEQYF
TRBD1	TRBV2	NA	TRBJ2-1	TGTGCCGCGAAACTGGACAGGGGAGGCAATGAGCAGTTCTTC	CAAKLDRGGNEQFF
NA	TRBV6-1	NA	TRBJ1-6	TGTGCCAGCAGTGAGGGGGCAGGGCTAGGTTCACCCCTCCACTTT	CASSEGAGLGSPLHF
NA	TRBV5-1	NA	TRBJ2-5	TGCGCCAGCAGCTTGAGCAACCAAGAGACCCAGTACTTC	CASSLSNQETQYF
NA	TRBV11-2	NA	TRBJ2-1	TGTGCCAGCAGCTTAGTTTTAAATGAGCAGTTCTTC	CASSLVLNEQFF
NA	TRBV27	NA	TRBJ1-2	TGTGCCAGCAGTCCCACGAACGTGCAGGGTATTCTCAGGGGTGGCTACACCTTC	CASSPTNVQGILRGGYTF
TRBD1	TRBV4-1	NA	TRBJ1-5	TGCGCCAGCAGCCAAGTCCCGGGACAGGGGGTTGGGCAGCCCCAGCATTTT	CASSQVPGQGVGQPQHF
NA	TRBV5-6	NA	TRBJ1-2	TGTGCCAGCAGCTTGGTTTCAGCGGGAGAAAATCTGGGCTACACCTTC	CASSLVSAGENLGYTF
NA	TRBV19	NA	TRBJ1-1	TGTGCCAGTAGTAACCCGGAGGGAATGACTGAAGCTTTCTTT	CASSNPEGMTEAFF